This T cell receptor (beta chain) was sequenced for a study of blood T cell repertoires in COVID-19. For the study at large: COVID-19 samples collected from the United States, Italy and Spain covered acute and convalescent phases. The cDNA or gDNA used as material had been derived from T cells, B-cell-depleted T cells, or PBMCs.

This clone occurred once. Per the original methods: Using reference gene primer amplification, nucleated cell counts were estimated. TCRdb's copy holds only in-frame clones and misses some; the assay was immunoSEQ multiplex PCR. V and J calls and clone size come straight from that table; D and trimming were deduced from the DNA. The sample includes fewer than 250,000 clones, around 85% of them seen just once. The J segment lost 0 bases and the V segment lost 1 base, leaving 6 bases of the junction unmatched. The CDR3 consists of 19 residues. Germline V gene data show CDR1 as KGHDR and CDR2 as SFDVKD. This receptor was taken from a woman aged 45-59 years with acute or convalescent COVID-19. The sequenced sample consisted of peripheral blood. This chain connects TRBV24-1 to TRBJ2-3, with TRBD2 identical over 13 bases. The CDR3 DNA follows: TGTGCCACCAGTGATTTAAGGACTAGCGGGGGCGGAAGCACAGATACGCAGTATTTT. The encoded protein is CATSDLRTSGGGSTDTQYF.